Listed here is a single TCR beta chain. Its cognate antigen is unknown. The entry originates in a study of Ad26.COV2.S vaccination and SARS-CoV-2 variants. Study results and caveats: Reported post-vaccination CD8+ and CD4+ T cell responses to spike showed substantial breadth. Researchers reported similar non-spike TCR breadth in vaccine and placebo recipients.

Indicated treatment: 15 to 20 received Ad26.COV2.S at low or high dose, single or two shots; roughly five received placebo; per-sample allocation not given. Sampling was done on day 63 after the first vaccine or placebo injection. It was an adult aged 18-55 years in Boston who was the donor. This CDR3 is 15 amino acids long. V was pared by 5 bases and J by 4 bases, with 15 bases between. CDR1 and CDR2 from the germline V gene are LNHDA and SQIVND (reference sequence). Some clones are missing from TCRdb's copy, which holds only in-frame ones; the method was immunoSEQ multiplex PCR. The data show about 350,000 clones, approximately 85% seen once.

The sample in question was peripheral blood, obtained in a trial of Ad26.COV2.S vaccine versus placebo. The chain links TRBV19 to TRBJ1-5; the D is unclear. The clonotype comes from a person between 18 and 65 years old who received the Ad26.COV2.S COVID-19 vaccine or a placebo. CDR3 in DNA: TGTGCCAGTAGTTACGGGTCGACGGGGAATCAGCCCCAGCATTTT. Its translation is CASSYGSTGNQPQHF.